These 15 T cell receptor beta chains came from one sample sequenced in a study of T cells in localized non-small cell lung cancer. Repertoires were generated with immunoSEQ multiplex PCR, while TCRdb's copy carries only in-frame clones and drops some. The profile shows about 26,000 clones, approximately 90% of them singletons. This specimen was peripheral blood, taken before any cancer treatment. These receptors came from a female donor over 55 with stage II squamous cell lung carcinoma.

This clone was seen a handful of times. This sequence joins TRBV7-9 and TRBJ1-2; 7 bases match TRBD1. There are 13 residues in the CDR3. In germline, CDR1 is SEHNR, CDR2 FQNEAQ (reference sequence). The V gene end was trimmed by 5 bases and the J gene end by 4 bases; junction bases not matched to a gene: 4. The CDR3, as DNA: TGTGCCAGCAGCCAAACAGGGGCCTATGGCTACACCTTC. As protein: CASSQTGAYGYTF.

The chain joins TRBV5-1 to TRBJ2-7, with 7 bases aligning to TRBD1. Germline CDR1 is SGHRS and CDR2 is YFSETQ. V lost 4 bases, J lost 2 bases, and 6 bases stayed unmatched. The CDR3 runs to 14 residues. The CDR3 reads CASSLTGTAYEQYF. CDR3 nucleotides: TGCGCCAGCAGCCTAACCGGGACAGCCTACGAGCAGTACTTC.

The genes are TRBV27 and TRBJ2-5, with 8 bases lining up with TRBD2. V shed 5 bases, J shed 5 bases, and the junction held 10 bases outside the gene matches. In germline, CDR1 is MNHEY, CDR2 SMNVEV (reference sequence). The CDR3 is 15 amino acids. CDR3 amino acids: CASSNTGTRTETQYF. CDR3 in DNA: TGTGCCAGCAGTAACACCGGGACTAGAACTGAGACCCAGTACTTC.

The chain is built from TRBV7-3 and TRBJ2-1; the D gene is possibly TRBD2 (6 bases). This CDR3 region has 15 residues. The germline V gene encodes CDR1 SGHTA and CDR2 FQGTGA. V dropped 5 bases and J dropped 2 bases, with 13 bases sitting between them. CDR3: CASSQIAVAYNEQFF. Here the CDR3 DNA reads TGTGCCAGCAGCCAAATAGCGGTAGCCTACAATGAGCAGTTCTTC.

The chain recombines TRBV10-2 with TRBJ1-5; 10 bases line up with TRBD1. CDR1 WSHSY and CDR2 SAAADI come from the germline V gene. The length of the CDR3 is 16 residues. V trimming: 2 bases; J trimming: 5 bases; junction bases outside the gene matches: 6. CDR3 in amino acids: CASSEPRTGGDQPQHF. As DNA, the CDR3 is TGCGCCAGCAGTGAGCCTCGGACAGGGGGAGATCAGCCCCAGCATTTT.

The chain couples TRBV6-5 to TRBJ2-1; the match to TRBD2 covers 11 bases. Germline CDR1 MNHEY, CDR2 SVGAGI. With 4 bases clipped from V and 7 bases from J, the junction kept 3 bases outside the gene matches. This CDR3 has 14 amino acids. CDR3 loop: CASSFRTSGNEQFF. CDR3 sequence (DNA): TGTGCCAGCAGTTTCCGGACTAGCGGGAATGAGCAGTTCTTC.

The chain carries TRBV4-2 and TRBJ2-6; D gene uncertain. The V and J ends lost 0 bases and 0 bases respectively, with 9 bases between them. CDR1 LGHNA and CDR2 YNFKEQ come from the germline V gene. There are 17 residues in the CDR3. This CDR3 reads CASSQDNAISGANVLTF. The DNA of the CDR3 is TGTGCCAGCAGCCAAGATAACGCGATCTCTGGGGCCAACGTCCTGACTTTC.

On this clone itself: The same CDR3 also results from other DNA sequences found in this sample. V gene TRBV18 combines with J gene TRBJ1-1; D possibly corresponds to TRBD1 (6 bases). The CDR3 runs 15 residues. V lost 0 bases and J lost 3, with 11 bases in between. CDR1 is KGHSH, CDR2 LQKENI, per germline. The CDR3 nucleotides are TGTGCCAGCTCACCACCCGGGGGCGCGGACACTGAAGCTTTCTTT. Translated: CASSPPGGADTEAFF.

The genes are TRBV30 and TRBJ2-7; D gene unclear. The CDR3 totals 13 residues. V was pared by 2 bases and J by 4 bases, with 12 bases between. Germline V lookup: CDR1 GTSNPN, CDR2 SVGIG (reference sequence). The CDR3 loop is CAWSTSWGYEQYF. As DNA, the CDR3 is TGTGCCTGGAGTACCTCCTGGGGATACGAGCAGTACTTC.

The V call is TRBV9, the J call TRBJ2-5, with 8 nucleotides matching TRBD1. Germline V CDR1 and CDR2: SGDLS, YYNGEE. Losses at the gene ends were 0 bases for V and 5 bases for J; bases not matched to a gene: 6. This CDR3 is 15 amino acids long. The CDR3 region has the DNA TGTGCCAGCAGCGTAGAGGGACAGGACGGGGAGACCCAGTACTTC. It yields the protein CASSVEGQDGETQYF.

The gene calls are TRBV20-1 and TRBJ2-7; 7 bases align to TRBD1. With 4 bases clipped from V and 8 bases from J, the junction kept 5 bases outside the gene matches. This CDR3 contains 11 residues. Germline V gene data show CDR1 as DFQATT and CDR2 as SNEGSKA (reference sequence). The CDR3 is CSAKRQGQQYF. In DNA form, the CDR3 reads TGCAGTGCTAAGCGACAGGGCCAGCAGTACTTC.

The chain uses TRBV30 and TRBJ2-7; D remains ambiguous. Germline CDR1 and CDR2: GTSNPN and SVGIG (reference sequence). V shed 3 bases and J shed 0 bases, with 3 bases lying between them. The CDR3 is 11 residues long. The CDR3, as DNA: TGTGCCTGGAGCAGCTCCTACGAGCAGTACTTC. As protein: CAWSSSYEQYF.

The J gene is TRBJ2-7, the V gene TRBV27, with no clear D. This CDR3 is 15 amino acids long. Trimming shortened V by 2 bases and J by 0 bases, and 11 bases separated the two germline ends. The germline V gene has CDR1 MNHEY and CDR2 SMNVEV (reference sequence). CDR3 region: CASSLKYLHSYEQYF. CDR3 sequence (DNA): TGTGCCAGCAGTTTAAAGTATCTCCACTCCTACGAGCAGTACTTC.

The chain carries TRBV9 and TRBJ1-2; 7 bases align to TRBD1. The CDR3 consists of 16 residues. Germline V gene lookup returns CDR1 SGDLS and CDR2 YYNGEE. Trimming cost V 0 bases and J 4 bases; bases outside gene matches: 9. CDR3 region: CASSVGPRQGGYGYTF. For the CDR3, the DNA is TGTGCCAGCAGCGTAGGCCCAAGACAGGGCGGCTATGGCTACACCTTC.

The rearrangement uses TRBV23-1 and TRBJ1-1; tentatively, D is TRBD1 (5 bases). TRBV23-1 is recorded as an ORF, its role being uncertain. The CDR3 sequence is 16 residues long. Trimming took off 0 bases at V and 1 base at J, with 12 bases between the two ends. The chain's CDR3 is CASSQSLRGRNTEAFF. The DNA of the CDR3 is TGCGCCAGCAGTCAATCGCTCCGGGGGAGGAACACTGAAGCTTTCTTT.